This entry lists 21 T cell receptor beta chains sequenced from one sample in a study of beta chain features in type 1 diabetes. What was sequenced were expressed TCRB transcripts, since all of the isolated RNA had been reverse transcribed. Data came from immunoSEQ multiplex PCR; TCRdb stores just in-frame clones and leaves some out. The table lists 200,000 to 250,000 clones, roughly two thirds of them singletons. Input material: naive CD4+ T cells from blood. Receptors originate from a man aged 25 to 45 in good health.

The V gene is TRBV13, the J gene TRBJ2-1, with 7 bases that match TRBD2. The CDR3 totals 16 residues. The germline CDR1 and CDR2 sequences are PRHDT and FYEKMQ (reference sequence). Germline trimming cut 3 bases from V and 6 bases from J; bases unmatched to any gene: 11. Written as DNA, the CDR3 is TGTGCCAGCAGCTTCCAGCTAGCGGCTCCAATCAATGAGCAGTTCTTC. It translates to CASSFQLAAPINEQFF.

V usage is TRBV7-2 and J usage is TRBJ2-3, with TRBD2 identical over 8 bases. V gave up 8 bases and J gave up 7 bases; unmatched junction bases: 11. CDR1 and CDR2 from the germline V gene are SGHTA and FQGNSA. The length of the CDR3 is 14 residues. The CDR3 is CASRERGGGNTQYF. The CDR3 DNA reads TGTGCCAGCCGCGAGCGGGGCGGGGGGAATACGCAGTATTTT.

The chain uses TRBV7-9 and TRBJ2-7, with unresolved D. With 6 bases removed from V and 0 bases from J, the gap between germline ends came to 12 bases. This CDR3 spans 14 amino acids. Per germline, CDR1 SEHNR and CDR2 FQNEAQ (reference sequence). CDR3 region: CASSVAFSSYEQYF. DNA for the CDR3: TGTGCCAGCAGTGTCGCGTTCAGCTCCTACGAGCAGTACTTC.

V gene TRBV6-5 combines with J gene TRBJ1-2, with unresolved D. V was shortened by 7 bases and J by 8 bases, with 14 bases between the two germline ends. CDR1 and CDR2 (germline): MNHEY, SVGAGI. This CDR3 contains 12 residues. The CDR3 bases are TGTGCCAGCAAGACATGGGTCACCGGCTACACCTTC. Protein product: CASKTWVTGYTF.

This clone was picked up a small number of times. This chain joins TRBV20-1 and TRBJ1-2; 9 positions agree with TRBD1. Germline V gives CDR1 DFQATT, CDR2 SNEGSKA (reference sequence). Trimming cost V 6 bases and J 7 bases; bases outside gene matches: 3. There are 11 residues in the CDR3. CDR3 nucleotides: TGCAGTGCCACAGGGGGCTCTGGCTACACCTTC. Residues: CSATGGSGYTF.

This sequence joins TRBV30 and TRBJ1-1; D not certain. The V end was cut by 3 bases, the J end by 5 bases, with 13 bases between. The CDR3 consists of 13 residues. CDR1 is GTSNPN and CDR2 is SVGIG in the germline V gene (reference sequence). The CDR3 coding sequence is TGTGCCTGGAGCCAAAGCCCGGAGACTGAAGCTTTCTTT. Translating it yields CAWSQSPETEAFF.

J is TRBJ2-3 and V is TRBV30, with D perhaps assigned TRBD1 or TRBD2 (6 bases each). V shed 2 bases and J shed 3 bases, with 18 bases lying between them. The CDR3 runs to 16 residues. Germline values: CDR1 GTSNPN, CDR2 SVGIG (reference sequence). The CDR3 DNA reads TGTGCCTGGAGTCTCCTTTCGGGGGCTTGGACAGATACGCAGTATTTT. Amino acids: CAWSLLSGAWTDTQYF.

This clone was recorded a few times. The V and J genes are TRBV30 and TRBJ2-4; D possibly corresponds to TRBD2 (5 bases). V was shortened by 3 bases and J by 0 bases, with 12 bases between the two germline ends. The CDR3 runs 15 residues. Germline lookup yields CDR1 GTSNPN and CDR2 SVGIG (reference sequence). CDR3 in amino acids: CAWSEGHLAKNIQYF. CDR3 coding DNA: TGTGCCTGGAGCGAGGGCCATCTAGCCAAAAACATTCAGTACTTC.

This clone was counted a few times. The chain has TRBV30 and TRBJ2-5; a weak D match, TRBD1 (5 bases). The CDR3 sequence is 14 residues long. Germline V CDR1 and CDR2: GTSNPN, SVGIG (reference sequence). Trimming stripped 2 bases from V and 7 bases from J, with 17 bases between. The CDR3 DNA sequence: TGTGCCTGGAGTCACTGGGGCTCAATGGGGACCCAGTACTTC. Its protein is CAWSHWGSMGTQYF.

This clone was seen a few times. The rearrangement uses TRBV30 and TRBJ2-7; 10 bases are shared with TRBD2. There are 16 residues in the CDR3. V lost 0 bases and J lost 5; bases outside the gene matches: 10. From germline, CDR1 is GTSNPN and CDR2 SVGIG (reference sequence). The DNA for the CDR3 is TGTGCCTGGAGTGTAAGGCGCCTAGCGGGAGACAACGAGCAGTACTTC. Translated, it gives CAWSVRRLAGDNEQYF.

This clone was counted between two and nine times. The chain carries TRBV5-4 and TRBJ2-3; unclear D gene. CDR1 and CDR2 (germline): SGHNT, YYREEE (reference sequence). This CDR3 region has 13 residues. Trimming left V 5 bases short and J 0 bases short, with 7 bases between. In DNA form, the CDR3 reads TGTGCCAGCAGAAAGCCCAGCACAGATACGCAGTATTTT. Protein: CASRKPSTDTQYF.

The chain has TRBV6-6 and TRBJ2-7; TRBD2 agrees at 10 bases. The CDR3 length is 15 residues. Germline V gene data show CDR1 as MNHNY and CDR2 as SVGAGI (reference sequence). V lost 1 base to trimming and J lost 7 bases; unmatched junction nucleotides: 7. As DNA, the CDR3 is TGTGCCAGCAGTTACTTAGCGGGAGGCCCGGGGGAGCAGTACTTC. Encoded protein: CASSYLAGGPGEQYF.

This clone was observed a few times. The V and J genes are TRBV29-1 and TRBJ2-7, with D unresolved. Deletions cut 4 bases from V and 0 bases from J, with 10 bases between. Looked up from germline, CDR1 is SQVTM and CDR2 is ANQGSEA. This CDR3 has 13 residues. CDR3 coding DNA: TGCAGCGTTGCCCCAGGACCCTCCTACGAGCAGTACTTC. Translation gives CSVAPGPSYEQYF.

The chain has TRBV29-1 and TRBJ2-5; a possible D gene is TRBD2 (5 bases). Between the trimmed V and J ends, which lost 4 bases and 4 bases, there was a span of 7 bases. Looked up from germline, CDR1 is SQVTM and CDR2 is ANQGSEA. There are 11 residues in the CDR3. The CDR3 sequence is CSVAEGETQYF. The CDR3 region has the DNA TGCAGCGTTGCTGAGGGAGAGACCCAGTACTTC.

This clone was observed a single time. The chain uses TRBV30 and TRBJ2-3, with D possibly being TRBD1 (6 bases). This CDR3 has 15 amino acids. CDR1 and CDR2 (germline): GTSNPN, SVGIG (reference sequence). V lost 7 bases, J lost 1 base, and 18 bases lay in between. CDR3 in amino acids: CASARKAGGTDTQYF. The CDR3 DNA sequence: TGTGCCTCCGCCCGGAAGGCAGGGGGCACAGATACGCAGTATTTT.

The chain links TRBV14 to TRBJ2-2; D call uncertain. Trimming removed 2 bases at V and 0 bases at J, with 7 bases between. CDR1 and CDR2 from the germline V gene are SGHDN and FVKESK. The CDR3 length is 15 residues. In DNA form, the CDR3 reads TGTGCCAGCAGCCAAATCCGGGCGAACACCGGGGAGCTGTTTTTT. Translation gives CASSQIRANTGELFF.

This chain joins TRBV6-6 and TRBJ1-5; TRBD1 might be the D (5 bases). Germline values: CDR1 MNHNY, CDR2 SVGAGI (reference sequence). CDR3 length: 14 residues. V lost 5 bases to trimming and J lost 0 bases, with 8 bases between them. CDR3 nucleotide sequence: TGTGCCAGCAGTACCCAGGGTAGCAATCAGCCCCAGCATTTT. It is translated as CASSTQGSNQPQHF.

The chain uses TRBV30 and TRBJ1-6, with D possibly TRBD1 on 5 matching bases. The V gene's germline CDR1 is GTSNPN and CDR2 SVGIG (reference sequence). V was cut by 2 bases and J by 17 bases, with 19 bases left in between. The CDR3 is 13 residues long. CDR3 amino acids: CAWSTGTPGRIHF. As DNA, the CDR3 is TGTGCCTGGAGTACTGGGACTCCCGGCAGGATCCACTTT.

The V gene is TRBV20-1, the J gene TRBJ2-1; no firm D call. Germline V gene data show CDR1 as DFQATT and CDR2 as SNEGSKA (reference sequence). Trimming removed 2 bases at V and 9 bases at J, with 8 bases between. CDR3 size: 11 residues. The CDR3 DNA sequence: TGCAGTGCTAGATTACCAAGTGAGCAGTTCTTC. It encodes CSARLPSEQFF.

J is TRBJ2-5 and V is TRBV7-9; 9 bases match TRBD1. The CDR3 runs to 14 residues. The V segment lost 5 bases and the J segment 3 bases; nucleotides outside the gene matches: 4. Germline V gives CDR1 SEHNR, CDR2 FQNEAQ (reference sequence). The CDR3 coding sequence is TGTGCCAGCAGCCGAGACAGGGGGGAAGAGACCCAGTACTTC. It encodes CASSRDRGEETQYF. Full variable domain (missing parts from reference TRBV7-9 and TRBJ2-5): DTGVSQNPRHKITKRGQNVTFRCDPISEHNRLYWYRQTLGQGPEFLTYFQNEAQLEKSRLLSDRFSAERPKGSFSTLEIQRTEQGDSAMYLCASSRDRGEETQYFGPGTRLLVL.

CDR3 region: CASSLFAVTSGIDTQYF. DNA of the CDR3: TGTGCCAGCAGCTTATTCGCCGTGACTAGCGGGATAGATACGCAGTATTTT. The gene calls are TRBV7-2 and TRBJ2-3; 11 bases are a match to TRBD2. The V gene's germline CDR1 is SGHTA and CDR2 FQGNSA. This CDR3 is built from 17 residues. J was trimmed by 5 bases and V by 2 bases; bases with no gene match: 9.